A selection of T cell receptor beta chains follows, all from one sample in a study of CXCR3-negative and CXCR3-positive naive CD8 T cells. Each CDR3 protein gets one entry in TCRdb, which reprocessed the 5' RACE reads and gives no DNA. Recorded for this sample: about 150,000 distinct CDR3 sequences. The source material was naive CXCR3+ CD8+ T cells from blood. All receptors derive from a human donor in good health. Some clones in this sample may be carry-over from other donors' samples. The CDR3 runs from the conserved cysteine through the conserved F or W. Fields, in order: J gene, V gene, CDR3 protein.

J gene: TRBJ2-1; V gene: TRBV7-9; CDR3 protein: CASSLTQGSNEQFF
J gene: TRBJ2-7; V gene: TRBV29-1; CDR3 protein: CGYRGPSYEQYF
J gene: TRBJ1-3; V gene: TRBV28; CDR3 protein: CASSEQGLGGNTIYF
J gene: TRBJ2-7; V gene: TRBV7-4; CDR3 protein: CASSSLPQAPYEQYF
J gene: TRBJ2-2; V gene: TRBV20-1; CDR3 protein: CSARRLGKAGELFF
J gene: TRBJ2-1; V gene: TRBV29-1; CDR3 protein: CSVDMLGLAGEQFF
J gene: TRBJ2-2; V gene: TRBV28; CDR3 protein: CASSSNLAGGSHYPPGELFF
J gene: TRBJ2-5; V gene: TRBV9; CDR3 protein: CASSVGQLSHKETQYF
J gene: TRBJ2-3; V gene: TRBV7-9; CDR3 protein: CASSSDFKSTDTQYF
J gene: TRBJ1-2; V gene: TRBV4-2; CDR3 protein: CASSQGPTQTGYGYTF
J gene: TRBJ1-1; V gene: TRBV7-3; CDR3 protein: CASSPNPGYTEAFF
J gene: TRBJ2-5; V gene: TRBV11-2; CDR3 protein: CASSSGTRRDQETQYF
J gene: TRBJ1-3; V gene: TRBV13; CDR3 protein: CASSLNSRRNTICF
J gene: TRBJ1-2; V gene: TRBV15; CDR3 protein: CATRPTGGVGYTF
J gene: TRBJ2-1; V gene: TRBV9; CDR3 protein: CPSSPAVVAGYNEQFF
J gene: TRBJ1-5; V gene: TRBV4-1; CDR3 protein: CASSQDRAGLPQHF
J gene: TRBJ2-1; V gene: TRBV29-1; CDR3 protein: CSVEELAGGYGQFF
J gene: TRBJ1-2; V gene: TRBV7-9; CDR3 protein: CASIPSRGATNYGYTF
J gene: TRBJ2-5; V gene: TRBV28; CDR3 protein: CASSPGTRWLETQYF
J gene: TRBJ1-5; V gene: TRBV7-8; CDR3 protein: CASTPVVGGPRSGQPQHF
J gene: TRBJ2-7; V gene: TRBV6-1; CDR3 protein: CASSEFGTSGIYEQYF
J gene: TRBJ2-1; V gene: TRBV7-9; CDR3 protein: CASSPPGSSYNEQFF
J gene: TRBJ2-7; V gene: TRBV12-3/TRBV12-4; CDR3 protein: CASIGQGGSYEQYF
J gene: TRBJ2-5; V gene: TRBV28; CDR3 protein: CASRETGEGTETQYF
J gene: TRBJ2-5; V gene: TRBV6-2/TRBV6-3; CDR3 protein: CASSYTGQGEVETQYF
J gene: TRBJ2-7; V gene: TRBV28; CDR3 protein: CAMLGLAGTGYDYEQYF
J gene: TRBJ2-1; V gene: TRBV12-3/TRBV12-4; CDR3 protein: CASSLGAGGSYNEQFF
J gene: TRBJ1-6; V gene: TRBV27; CDR3 protein: CASSPHGINSPLHF
J gene: TRBJ2-7; V gene: TRBV13; CDR3 protein: CASSSNSGKSSYEQYF
J gene: TRBJ2-7; V gene: TRBV28; CDR3 protein: CASRPTGPLYEQYF
J gene: TRBJ2-7; V gene: TRBV7-2; CDR3 protein: CASSFPYYEQYF
J gene: TRBJ1-1; V gene: TRBV29-1; CDR3 protein: CSVFDHTEAFF
J gene: TRBJ1-2; V gene: TRBV7-3; CDR3 protein: CASSLSPDSYGYTF
J gene: TRBJ2-7; V gene: TRBV27; CDR3 protein: CASTTGPAYEQYF
J gene: TRBJ1-6; V gene: TRBV23-1; CDR3 protein: CASSQSRGLYNSPLHF
J gene: TRBJ2-7; V gene: TRBV29-1; CDR3 protein: CSVELAESSYEQYF